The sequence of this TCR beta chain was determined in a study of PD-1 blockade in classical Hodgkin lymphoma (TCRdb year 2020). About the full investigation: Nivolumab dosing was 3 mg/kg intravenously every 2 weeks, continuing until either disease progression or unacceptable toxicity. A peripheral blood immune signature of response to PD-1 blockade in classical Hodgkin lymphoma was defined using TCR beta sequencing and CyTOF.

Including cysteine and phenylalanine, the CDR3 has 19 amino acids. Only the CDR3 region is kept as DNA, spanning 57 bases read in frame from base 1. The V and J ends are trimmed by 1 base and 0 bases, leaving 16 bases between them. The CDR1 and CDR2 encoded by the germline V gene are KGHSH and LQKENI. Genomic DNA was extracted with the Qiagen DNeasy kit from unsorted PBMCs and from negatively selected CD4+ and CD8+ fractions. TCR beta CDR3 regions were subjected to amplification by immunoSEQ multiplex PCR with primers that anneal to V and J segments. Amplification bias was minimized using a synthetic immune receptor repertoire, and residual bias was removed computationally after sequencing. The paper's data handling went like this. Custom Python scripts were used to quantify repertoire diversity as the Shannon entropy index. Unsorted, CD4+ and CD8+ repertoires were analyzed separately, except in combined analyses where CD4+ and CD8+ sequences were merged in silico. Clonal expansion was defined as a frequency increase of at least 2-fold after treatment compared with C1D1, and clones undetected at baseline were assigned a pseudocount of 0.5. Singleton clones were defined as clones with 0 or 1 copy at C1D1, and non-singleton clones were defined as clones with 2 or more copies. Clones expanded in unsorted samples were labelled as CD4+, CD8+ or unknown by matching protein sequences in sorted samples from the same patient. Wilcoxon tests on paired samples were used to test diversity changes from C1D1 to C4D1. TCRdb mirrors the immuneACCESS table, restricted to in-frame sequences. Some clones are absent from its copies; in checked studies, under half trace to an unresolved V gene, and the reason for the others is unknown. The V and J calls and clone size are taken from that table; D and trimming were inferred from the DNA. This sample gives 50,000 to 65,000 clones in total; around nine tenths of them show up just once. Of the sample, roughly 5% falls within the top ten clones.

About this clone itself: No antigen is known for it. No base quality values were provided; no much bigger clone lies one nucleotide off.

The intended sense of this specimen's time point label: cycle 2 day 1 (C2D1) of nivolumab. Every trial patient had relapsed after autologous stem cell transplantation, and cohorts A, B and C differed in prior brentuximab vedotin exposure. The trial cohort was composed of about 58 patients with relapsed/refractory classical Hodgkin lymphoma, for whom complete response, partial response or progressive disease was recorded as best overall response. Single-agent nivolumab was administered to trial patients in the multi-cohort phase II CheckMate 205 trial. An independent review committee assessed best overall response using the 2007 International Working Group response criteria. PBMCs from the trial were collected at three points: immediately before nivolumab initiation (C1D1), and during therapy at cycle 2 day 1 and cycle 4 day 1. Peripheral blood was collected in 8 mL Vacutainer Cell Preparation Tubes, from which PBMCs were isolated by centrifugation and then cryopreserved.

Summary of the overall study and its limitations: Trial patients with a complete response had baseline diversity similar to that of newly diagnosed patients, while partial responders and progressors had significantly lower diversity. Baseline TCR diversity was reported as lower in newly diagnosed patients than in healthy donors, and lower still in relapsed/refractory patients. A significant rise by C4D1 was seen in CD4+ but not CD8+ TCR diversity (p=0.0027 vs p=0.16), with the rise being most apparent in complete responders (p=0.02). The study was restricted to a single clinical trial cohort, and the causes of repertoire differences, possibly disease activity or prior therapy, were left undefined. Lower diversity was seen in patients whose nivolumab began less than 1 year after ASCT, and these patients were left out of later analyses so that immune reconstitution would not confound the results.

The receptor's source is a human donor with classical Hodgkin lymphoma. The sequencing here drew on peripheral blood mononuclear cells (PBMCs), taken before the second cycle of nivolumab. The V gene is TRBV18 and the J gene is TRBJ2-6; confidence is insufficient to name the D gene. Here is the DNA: TGTGCCAGCTCACCACGAGCTGGAACGCCGACCTCTGGGGCCAACGTCCTGACTTTC. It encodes CASSPRAGTPTSGANVLTF.